Included here is one TCR beta chain sequence, with context. Its antigen remains undetermined. Base qualities are not at hand, and no much larger clone is one base apart. These data originate in a study of blood T cell repertoires in COVID-19 (TCRdb year 2020). For the wider study: Samples from collaborators originated in the United States, Italy and Spain and spanned both the acute and convalescent phases of COVID-19. The sample metadata nearly always contained a de-identified subject ID, COVID-19 status, age in years and sex. The material from the prospective study consisted of cDNA or gDNA derived from T cells, B-cell-depleted T cells, or PBMCs. HLA class I and class II types, where available, came from metadata supplied by the sample provider rather than from assay-based typing. Subjects who had been exposed to COVID-19, were actively infected with it, or had recovered from it provided the deeply sampled blood TCRbeta repertoires that made up the dataset. The repertoires were made available in a free public database intended to serve as a resource for research on the immune response to SARS-CoV-2. The samples were drawn from two sources: the first 160 participants of the ongoing ImmuneRACE study, and 1,254 subjects contributed by 6 global collaborators.

Findings and caveats that apply to the study as a whole: The quantity of clinical and demographic metadata differed by source and by participant and was supplied without curation.

CDR1 SGHTA and CDR2 FQGNSA were looked up in the germline V gene. The CDR3 goes from the cysteine to the phenylalanine over 13 residues. Only CDR3 DNA remains: 39 bases, in frame from the first base. Relative to germline, V is missing 3 bases and J is missing 4 bases, with 3 bases of the junction outside any gene match. TCRbeta CDR3 regions were amplified from genomic DNA using the immunoSEQ Assay, a bias-controlled multiplex PCR. The authors' pipeline ran thus. Within the assay, amplification of reference gene primers was used to estimate how many nucleated cells each sample contained. To quantify the absolute abundance of each unique TCRbeta CDR3 rearrangement, sequence reads were collapsed and filtered. For each sample, productive Simpson clonality was calculated as the square root of Simpson's diversity index over productive rearrangements. What TCRdb holds here is the immuneACCESS table cut down to in-frame rearrangements. Part of the clones is not present; checked against another copy, under half of the missing clones reflect an unresolved V gene, and the others are unexplained. D and trimming were read from the DNA, whereas the V and J calls and clone size are those reported in that table. The table for this sample lists fewer than 350,000 clones; 85% of them were counted only once. Of the sample, 1.5% to 2% is held by the ten largest clones.

In the prospective study, participants were about 18 to 95 years old, resided in fewer than 25 geographic areas of the United States, and were enrolled through a virtual design. In the prospective study, participants were assigned to cohorts based on the clinical history participants reported in a screening survey and a study questionnaire. Exposed participants had been in contact, within 2 weeks of entering the study, with a person who had a PCR-confirmed or clinician-diagnosed case of COVID-19. In the prospective study, mobile phlebotomists collected whole blood, serum and a nasopharyngeal or oropharyngeal swab from each participant. Additional blood draws and questionnaires over an approximately two-month period could optionally be provided by prospective study participants. Before DNA extraction, prospective study blood samples were shipped either frozen or at room temperature.

The clonotype was recovered from a woman aged 25 to 39 who had been exposed to COVID-19. Input material: PBMCs or T cells enriched from blood (not recorded which). The V gene is TRBV7-2 and the J gene is TRBJ2-7, and 7 junction bases match TRBD1. This receptor has the CDR3 CASSFDREYEQYF. The DNA sequence follows: TGTGCCAGCAGCTTCGACAGGGAATACGAGCAGTACTTC.